One and the same sample provided the 9 T cell receptor beta chains below, sequenced in a study of early T cells in non-severe SARS-CoV-2 infection. TCRdb re-called the 5' RACE reads with MiXCR, one entry per CDR3 protein. The repertoire holds roughly 50,000 distinct CDR3 sequences, with roughly 5.3% as singletons. Sequencing was carried out using whole blood. These receptors came from an adult who was a healthcare worker with PCR-confirmed SARS-CoV-2 infection or an uninfected control (not recorded which).

This clonotype has at least ten counts. The chain has TRBV4-1 and TRBJ2-1; D might be TRBD1 (6 bases). The CDR3 consists of 21 residues. Germline V gene sequence: CDR1 MGHRA, CDR2 YSYEKL. V lost 1 base, J lost 0 bases, and 25 bases lay in between. CDR3 sequence reads: CASSQAHGQGYSRGSYNEQFF. The CDR3 DNA is TGCGCCAGCAGCCAAGCCCATGGGCAGGGGTATTCGAGAGGCTCCTACAATGAGCAGTTCTTC.

This clonotype showed up just a few times. The chain joins TRBV6-5 to TRBJ2-1, with D tentatively TRBD2 (6 bases). V lost 5 bases, J lost 0 bases, and 14 bases lay in between. The CDR3 extends over 16 amino acids. The germline V gene encodes CDR1 MNHEY and CDR2 SVGAGI. The CDR3 spells CASSVLLASSYNEQFF. CDR3 DNA sequence: TGTGCCAGCAGTGTTCTTCTAGCGAGCTCCTACAATGAGCAGTTCTTC.

There are many counts of this clonotype. The chain recombines TRBV3-1 with TRBJ2-1; TRBD2 aligns across 9 bases. From germline, CDR1 is LGHDT and CDR2 YNNKEL (reference sequence). Trimming cost V 3 bases and J 6 bases; bases outside gene matches: 12. This CDR3 comprises 17 residues. The CDR3 is CASSQGAGGSGSNEQFF. In DNA form, the CDR3 reads TGTGCCAGCAGCCAGGGGGCTGGGGGTAGCGGGAGCAATGAGCAGTTCTTC.

In its sample, this clonotype was seen a few times. V and J are TRBV28 and TRBJ2-1, with 8 bases lining up with TRBD1. Germline-derived CDR1 and CDR2 are MDHEN and SYDVKM. V dropped 4 bases and J dropped 7; count of bases not matched to a gene: 15. The CDR3 sequence is 17 residues long. Written as DNA, the CDR3 is TGTGCCAGCAGTTCGACCATCGGGTACAGGGGGAGGAATGAGCAGTTCTTC. It encodes CASSSTIGYRGRNEQFF. Together with reference TRBV28 and TRBJ2-1, the CDR3 gives the full variable domain: DVKVTQSSRYLVKRTGEKVFLECVQDMDHENMFWYRQDPGLGLRLIYFSYDVKMKEKGDIPEGYSVSREKKERFSLILESASTNQTSMYLCASSSTIGYRGRNEQFFGPGTRLTVL.

This clonotype turned up a few times. The chain has TRBV2 and TRBJ2-7; a possible D gene is TRBD2 (5 bases). The CDR3 runs 12 residues. Trimming shortened V by 11 bases and J by 5 bases, and 16 bases separated the two germline ends. The germline V gene has CDR1 SNHLY and CDR2 FYNNEI. CDR3 nucleotides: TGTGCCCGCCGAACTAGTCCCGACGAGCAGTACTTC. Protein product: CARRTSPDEQYF.

This clonotype was found a few times. The gene calls are TRBV6-5 and TRBJ1-6, with 7 bases that match TRBD1. CDR1 MNHEY and CDR2 SVGAGI come from the germline V gene. The V segment lost 6 bases and the J segment 9 bases; nucleotides outside the gene matches: 11. The CDR3 is made up of 15 amino acids. CDR3 nucleotides: TGTGCCAGCAGCCCGACAGGGACTGGTGGTTCACCCCTCCACTTT. Protein sequence: CASSPTGTGGSPLHF.

This sequence joins TRBV7-3 and TRBJ1-1; D not certain. The CDR3 runs to 13 residues. Trimming cost V 0 bases and J 3 bases, with 5 bases left between them. Germline V gene data show CDR1 as SGHTA and CDR2 as FQGTGA. The CDR3 region has the DNA TGTGCCAGCAGCTTAACGGCGTACACTGAAGCTTTCTTT. Its translation: CASSLTAYTEAFF.

This sequence joins TRBV12-3 or TRBV12-4 and TRBJ1-2, with D possibly being TRBD1 (5 bases). The V end was cut by 7 bases, the J end by 8 bases, with 23 bases between. This CDR3 has 15 residues. Here the CDR3 DNA reads TGTGCCAGCACCCTGAGGGGAACTCGCCTAAAGGGCTACACCTTC. This codes for CASTLRGTRLKGYTF.

This clonotype was detected many times. At one of its ends the junction is not consistent with the germline gene, which may arise from a read error. J is TRBJ1-2 and V is TRBV6-6; D remains unclear. Germline V gives CDR1 MNHNY, CDR2 SVGAGI (reference sequence). CDR3 length: 12 residues. DNA of the CDR3: TGTGCCAGCAGGACGGACGCTGGGCCCCCTGACTTC. Encoded protein: CASRTDAGPPDF.